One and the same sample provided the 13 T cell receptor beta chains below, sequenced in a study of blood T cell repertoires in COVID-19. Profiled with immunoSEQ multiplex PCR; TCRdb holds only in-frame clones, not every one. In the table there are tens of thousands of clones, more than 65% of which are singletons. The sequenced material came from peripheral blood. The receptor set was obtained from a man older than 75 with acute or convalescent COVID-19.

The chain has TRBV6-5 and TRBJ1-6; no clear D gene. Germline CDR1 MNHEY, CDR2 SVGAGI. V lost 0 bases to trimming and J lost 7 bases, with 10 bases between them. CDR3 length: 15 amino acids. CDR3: CASSYSNILNSPLHF. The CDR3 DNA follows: TGTGCCAGCAGTTACTCGAACATATTGAATTCACCCCTCCACTTT.

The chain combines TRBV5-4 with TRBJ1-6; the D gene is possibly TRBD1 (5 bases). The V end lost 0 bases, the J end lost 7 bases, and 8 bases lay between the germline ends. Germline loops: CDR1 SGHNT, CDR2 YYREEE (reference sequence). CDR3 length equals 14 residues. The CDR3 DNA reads TGTGCCAGCAGCTTGGTAGGGGAAAATTCACCCCTCCACTTT. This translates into CASSLVGENSPLHF. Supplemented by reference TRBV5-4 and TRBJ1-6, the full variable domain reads ETGVTQSPTHLIKTRGQQVTLRCSSQSGHNTVSWYQQALGQGPQFIFQYYREEENGRGNFPPRFSGLQFPNYSSELNVNALELDDSALYLCASSLVGENSPLHFGNGTRLTVT.

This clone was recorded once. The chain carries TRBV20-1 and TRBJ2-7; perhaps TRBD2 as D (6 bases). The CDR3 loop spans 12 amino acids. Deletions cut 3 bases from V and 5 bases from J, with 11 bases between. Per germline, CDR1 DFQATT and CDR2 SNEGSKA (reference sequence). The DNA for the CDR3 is TGCAGTGCTAGTTGGAGGGACGACGAGCAGTACTTC. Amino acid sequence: CSASWRDDEQYF.

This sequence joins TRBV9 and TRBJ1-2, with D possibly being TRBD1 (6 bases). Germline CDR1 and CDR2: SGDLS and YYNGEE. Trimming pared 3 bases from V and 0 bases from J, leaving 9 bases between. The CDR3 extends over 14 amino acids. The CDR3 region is CASSAGTTNYGYTF. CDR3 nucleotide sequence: TGTGCCAGCAGCGCCGGGACAACTAACTATGGCTACACCTTC.

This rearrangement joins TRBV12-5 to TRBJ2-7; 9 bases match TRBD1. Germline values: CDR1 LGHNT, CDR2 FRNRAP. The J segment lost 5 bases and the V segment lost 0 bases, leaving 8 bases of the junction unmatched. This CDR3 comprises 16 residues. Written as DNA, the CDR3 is TGTGCTAGTGGTTTGGTACCCTCGGACAGGGGCCACGAGCAGTACTTC. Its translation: CASGLVPSDRGHEQYF.

CDR3 amino acids: CASSGGQHGYTF. DNA for the CDR3: TGTGCCAGCAGCGGGGGACAGCACGGCTACACCTTC. The rearrangement uses TRBV5-6 and TRBJ1-2; 7 bases line up with TRBD1. CDR1 is SGHDT, CDR2 YYEEEE, per germline. Trimming removed 4 bases from V and 8 bases from J; junction bases left unmatched: 5. The CDR3 consists of 12 residues.

The CDR3 bases are TGTGCCAGTAGTATAGATCTAAATCAGCCCCAGCATTTT. Amino acid sequence: CASSIDLNQPQHF. V gene TRBV19 combines with J gene TRBJ1-5; D is unresolved. Germline V lookup: CDR1 LNHDA, CDR2 SQIVND (reference sequence). This CDR3 region has 13 residues. Trimming cost V 0 bases and J 4 bases, with 4 bases left between them.

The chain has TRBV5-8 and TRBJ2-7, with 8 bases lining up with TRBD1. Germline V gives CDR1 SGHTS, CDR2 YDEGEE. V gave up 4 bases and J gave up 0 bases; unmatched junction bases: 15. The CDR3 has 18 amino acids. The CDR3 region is CASSRSDIGTGVSYEQYF. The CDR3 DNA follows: TGTGCCAGCAGCCGATCGGATATAGGGACAGGCGTCTCCTACGAGCAGTACTTC.

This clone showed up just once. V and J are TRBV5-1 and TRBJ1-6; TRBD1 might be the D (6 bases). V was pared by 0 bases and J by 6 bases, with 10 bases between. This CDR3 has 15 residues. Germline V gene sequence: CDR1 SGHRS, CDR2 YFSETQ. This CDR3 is CASSLVGTINSPLHF. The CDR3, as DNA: TGCGCCAGCAGCTTGGTTGGGACAATTAATTCACCCCTCCACTTT.

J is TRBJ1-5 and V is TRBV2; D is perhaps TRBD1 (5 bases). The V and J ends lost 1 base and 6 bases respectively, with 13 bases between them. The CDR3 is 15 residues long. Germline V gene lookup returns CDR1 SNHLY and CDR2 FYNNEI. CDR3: CASSEVRGKGQPQHF. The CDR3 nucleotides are TGTGCCAGCAGTGAAGTAAGGGGAAAGGGTCAGCCCCAGCATTTT.

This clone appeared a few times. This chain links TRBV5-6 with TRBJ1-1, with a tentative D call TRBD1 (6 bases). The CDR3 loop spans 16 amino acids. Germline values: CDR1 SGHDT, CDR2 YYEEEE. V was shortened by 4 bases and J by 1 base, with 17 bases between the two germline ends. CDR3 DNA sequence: TGTGCCAGCAGCAAATATGACCGGGACAAGAACACTGAAGCTTTCTTT. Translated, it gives CASSKYDRDKNTEAFF.

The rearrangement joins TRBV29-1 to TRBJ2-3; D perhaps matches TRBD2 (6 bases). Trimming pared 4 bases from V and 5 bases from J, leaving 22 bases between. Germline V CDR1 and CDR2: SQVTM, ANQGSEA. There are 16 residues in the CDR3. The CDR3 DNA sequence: TGCAGCGTTGGACCTAGGGACTCCCCTCCGAGAGATACGCAGTATTTT. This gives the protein CSVGPRDSPPRDTQYF.

In DNA form, the CDR3 reads TGTGCCAGCAGAAGAGCAGACAGGGGGCGTGAAAAACTGTTTTTT. Its protein is CASRRADRGREKLFF. The chain couples TRBV7-2 to TRBJ1-4, with 10 bases matching TRBD1. The CDR3 spans 15 residues. CDR1 is SGHTA, CDR2 FQGNSA, per germline. The junction had 8 bases not matched to a gene; V was cut back by 6 bases and J by 7 bases. Supplemented by reference TRBV7-2 and TRBJ1-4, the full variable domain reads GAGVSQSPSNKVTEKGKDVELRCDPISGHTALYWYRQSLGQGLEFLIYFQGNSAPDKSGLPSDRFSAERTGGSVSTLTIQRTQQEDSAVYLCASRRADRGREKLFFGSGTQLSVL.